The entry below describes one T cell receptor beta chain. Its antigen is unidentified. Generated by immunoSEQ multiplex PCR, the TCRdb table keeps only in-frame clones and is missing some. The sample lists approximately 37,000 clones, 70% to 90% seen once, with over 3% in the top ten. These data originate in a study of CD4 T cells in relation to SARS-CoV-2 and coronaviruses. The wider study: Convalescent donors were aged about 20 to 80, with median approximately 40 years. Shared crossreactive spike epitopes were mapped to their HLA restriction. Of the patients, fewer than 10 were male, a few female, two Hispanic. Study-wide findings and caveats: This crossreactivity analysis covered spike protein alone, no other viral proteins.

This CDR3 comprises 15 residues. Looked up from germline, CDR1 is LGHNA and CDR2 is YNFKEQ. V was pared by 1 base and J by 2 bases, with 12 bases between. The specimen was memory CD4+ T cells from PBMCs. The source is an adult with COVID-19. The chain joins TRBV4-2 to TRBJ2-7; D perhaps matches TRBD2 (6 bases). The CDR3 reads CASSQAGGTAYEQYF. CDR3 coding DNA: TGTGCCAGCAGCCAAGCCGGCGGGACCGCCTACGAGCAGTACTTC.